These 26 T cell receptor beta chains were all obtained from the same sample, sequenced in a study of graft-versus-host responses after intestinal transplantation. Only in-frame clones appear in the TCRdb table, and some are missing; sequencing was by immunoSEQ multiplex PCR. The sample holds 60,000 to 75,000 clones; 89% are singletons and the top ten take approximately 2.7%. These receptors are not linked to any known antigen. The material was unstimulated CD8+ T cells sorted from spleen or lymph node cells, obtained before intestinal transplant. Source of these receptors: a human donor who received an intestinal transplant.

This chain links TRBV29-1 with TRBJ1-1, with 9 bases aligning to TRBD1. The CDR3 length is 13 residues. With V trimmed by 6 bases and J by 5 bases, 7 bases remained unmatched. Germline-derived CDR1 and CDR2 are SQVTM and ANQGSEA. DNA for the CDR3: TGCAGCGTGGGACAGGGAACAGGGACTGAAGCTTTCTTT. Its translation: CSVGQGTGTEAFF.

The J gene is TRBJ2-5, the V gene TRBV28; D might be TRBD1 (6 bases). Trimming removed 5 bases from V and 2 bases from J, with 12 bases in between. The CDR3 is 14 amino acids. In germline, CDR1 is MDHEN, CDR2 SYDVKM. The CDR3 region has the DNA TGTGCCAGCAGTGGGGGACAAATTCAAGAGACCCAGTACTTC. It yields the protein CASSGGQIQETQYF.

This chain joins TRBV19 and TRBJ2-5, with 8 bases lining up with TRBD1. Germline lookup yields CDR1 LNHDA and CDR2 SQIVND (reference sequence). After removal of 3 bases from V and 5 bases from J, the junction contained 5 bases not matched to a gene. CDR3 length: 14 residues. This CDR3 is CASSIGQGKETQYF. The CDR3 DNA follows: TGTGCCAGTAGTATCGGACAGGGCAAGGAGACCCAGTACTTC.

The chain joins TRBV13 to TRBJ1-1; D call uncertain. The CDR3 consists of 14 residues. Germline V gene sequence: CDR1 PRHDT, CDR2 FYEKMQ (reference sequence). Trimming removed 0 bases from V and 1 base from J, with 6 bases in between. CDR3 in DNA: TGTGCCAGCAGCTTAGGGGCTGGGAACACTGAAGCTTTCTTT. It is translated as CASSLGAGNTEAFF.

In this sample, this clone turned up a few times. J is TRBJ1-2 and V is TRBV7-9; possibly TRBD1 for D (6 bases). Germline CDR1 and CDR2: SEHNR and FQNEAQ (reference sequence). This CDR3 spans 13 amino acids. The V end lost 5 bases, the J end lost 7 bases, and 14 bases lay between the germline ends. The CDR3 DNA is TGTGCCAGCAGCCAGGGGCGAGGAGGTGGCTACACCTTC. Encoded protein: CASSQGRGGGYTF.

The chain uses TRBV13 and TRBJ2-6; D is possibly TRBD2 (5 bases). There are 17 residues in the CDR3. The V and J ends lost 1 base and 3 bases respectively, with 13 bases between them. Looked up from germline, CDR1 is PRHDT and CDR2 is FYEKMQ (reference sequence). DNA of the CDR3: TGTGCCAGCAGCTTAGCCGTAGGAGGCGGTGGGGCCAACGTCCTGACTTTC. Translating gives CASSLAVGGGGANVLTF.

A single count supports this clone. The chain uses TRBV28 and TRBJ2-2, with 10 bases that match TRBD2. The CDR3 has 13 amino acids. Germline CDR1 and CDR2: MDHEN and SYDVKM. With V trimmed by 6 bases and J by 11 bases, 6 bases remained unmatched. The CDR3 sequence: CASRQRGGGELFF. CDR3 in DNA: TGTGCCAGCAGACAGCGGGGGGGAGGAGAGCTGTTTTTT.

The table lists this clone with a few counts. V gene TRBV19 combines with J gene TRBJ2-7; D is perhaps TRBD2 (6 bases). V was shortened by 5 bases and J by 0 bases, with 14 bases between the two germline ends. The germline V gene encodes CDR1 LNHDA and CDR2 SQIVND (reference sequence). This CDR3 spans 15 amino acids. The CDR3: CASSAGTFPSYEQYF. The CDR3 DNA follows: TGTGCCAGTAGTGCCGGGACTTTCCCCTCCTACGAGCAGTACTTC.

The chain uses TRBV2 and TRBJ1-3; 9 bases align to TRBD1. The CDR3 covers 13 residues. With V trimmed by 6 bases and J by 4 bases, 1 base remained unmatched. The germline gives CDR1 SNHLY, CDR2 FYNNEI. The chain's CDR3 is CASRDRGGNTIYF. The DNA for the CDR3 is TGTGCCAGCAGGGACAGGGGAGGAAACACCATATATTTT.

The gene calls are TRBV4-1 and TRBJ2-7, with D perhaps TRBD2 (6 bases). The germline V and J ends were trimmed by 3 bases and 2 bases, with 17 bases remaining between them. There are 16 residues in the CDR3. Germline lookup yields CDR1 MGHRA and CDR2 YSYEKL. This CDR3 reads CASSHWTGTGTYEQYF. CDR3 nucleotide sequence: TGCGCCAGCAGCCATTGGACCGGGACTGGAACCTACGAGCAGTACTTC.

The chain recombines TRBV28 with TRBJ1-1, with 11 bases aligning to TRBD1. The CDR3 is 15 amino acids. In germline, CDR1 is MDHEN, CDR2 SYDVKM. The trim removed 3 bases at V and 7 bases at J, leaving 7 bases unmatched. The DNA for the CDR3 is TGTGCCAGCAGTTTTTCGGGACAGGGGGTAGGTGAAGCTTTCTTT. As protein: CASSFSGQGVGEAFF.

This sequence joins TRBV7-8 and TRBJ1-5, with no clear D. The CDR3 sequence is 14 residues long. The ends were cut back, 5 bases at V and 5 bases at J, with 13 bases in the middle. From germline, CDR1 is SGHVS and CDR2 FQNEAQ. The CDR3 region has the DNA TGTGCCAGCAGCCTAGGGAGCAACGATCAGCCCCAGCATTTT. Translation: CASSLGSNDQPQHF.

The genes are TRBV28 and TRBJ1-5, with TRBD1 identical over 7 bases. J was trimmed by 4 bases and V by 2 bases; bases with no gene match: 11. Germline CDR1 is MDHEN and CDR2 is SYDVKM. The CDR3 sequence is 17 residues long. CDR3 DNA: TGTGCCAGCAGTTTACTGGACAGGCCCCCTGGGAATCAGCCCCAGCATTTT. It specifies CASSLLDRPPGNQPQHF.

The chain is built from TRBV10-1 and TRBJ2-1; 15 nucleotides line up with TRBD2. In germline, CDR1 is WNHNN, CDR2 SYGVQD (reference sequence). Trimming removed 0 bases from V and 7 bases from J; junction bases left unmatched: 7. This CDR3 comprises 18 residues. CDR3 in DNA: TGCGCCAGCAGTGAGTCCTTCCGCGGGACTAGCGGGAGGAATGAGCAGTTCTTC. Its translation: CASSESFRGTSGRNEQFF.

The chain joins TRBV9 to TRBJ1-2; weak D call: TRBD1 (6 bases). The V gene lost 4 bases and the J gene lost 8 bases, with 12 bases spanning the gap. CDR1 is SGDLS, CDR2 YYNGEE, per germline. This CDR3 spans 12 amino acids. The CDR3 spells CASSIQGRGYTF. The CDR3 DNA reads as TGTGCCAGCAGCATACAGGGAAGGGGCTACACCTTC. Full variable domain (outside the CDR3, taken from reference TRBV9 and TRBJ1-2): DSGVTQTPKHLITATGQRVTLRCSPRSGDLSVYWYQQSLDQGLQFLIQYYNGEERAKGNILERFSAQQFPDLHSELNLSSLELGDSALYFCASSIQGRGYTFGSGTRLTVV.

The V gene is TRBV6-5, the J gene TRBJ2-1; no definite D call. The CDR3 has 14 amino acids. The V gene lost 7 bases and the J gene lost 4 bases, with 14 bases spanning the gap. Germline loops: CDR1 MNHEY, CDR2 SVGAGI. CDR3 residues: CASTRSADYNEQFF. The DNA of the CDR3 is TGTGCCAGCACCAGAAGTGCCGATTACAATGAGCAGTTCTTC.

The chain has TRBV7-9 and TRBJ1-2; TRBD1 matches at 10 bases. The V segment lost 3 bases and the J segment 6 bases; nucleotides outside the gene matches: 1. The germline V gene has CDR1 SEHNR and CDR2 FQNEAQ (reference sequence). This CDR3 is built from 13 residues. The CDR3 bases are TGTGCCAGCAGCTTGACAGGGGGCGATGGCTACACCTTC. It yields the protein CASSLTGGDGYTF.

The rearrangement links TRBV5-1 to TRBJ2-3; 8 nucleotides align to TRBD2. J gave up 8 bases and V 3 bases, and 23 bases lay outside the gene matches. This CDR3 has 19 amino acids. CDR1 is SGHRS, CDR2 YFSETQ, per germline. CDR3 sequence: CASSSNPHSGSGDGVTQYF. The CDR3 DNA reads TGCGCCAGCAGCTCCAACCCCCACTCCGGTAGCGGGGACGGGGTTACGCAGTATTTT. The entire variable domain, with the rest obtained from reference TRBV5-1 and TRBJ2-3, is as follows: KAGVTQTPRYLIKTRGQQVTLSCSPISGHRSVSWYQQTPGQGLQFLFEYFSETQRNKGNFPGRFSGRQFSNSRSEMNVSTLELGDSALYLCASSSNPHSGSGDGVTQYFGPGTRLTVL.

The V and J genes are TRBV2 and TRBJ2-7; TRBD2 aligns across 15 bases. Germline CDR1 SNHLY, CDR2 FYNNEI. V lost 6 bases and J lost 5; bases outside the gene matches: 8. There are 16 residues in the CDR3. As DNA, the CDR3 is TGTGCCAGCAGCACCTGGACTAGCGGGAGGGTCGACGAGCAGTACTTC. Its translation: CASSTWTSGRVDEQYF.

This rearrangement joins TRBV27 to TRBJ1-1; 8 bases map to TRBD1. V lost 6 bases and J lost 0; bases outside the gene matches: 9. CDR1 MNHEY and CDR2 SMNVEV come from the germline V gene (reference sequence). The CDR3 is made up of 16 amino acids. In DNA form, the CDR3 reads TGTGCCAGCAGCTTCGACAGGGGAGGCCTGAACACTGAAGCTTTCTTT. Its translation: CASSFDRGGLNTEAFF.

The CDR3 bases are TGTGCCAGCAGTTACTCGAACGCGGGGGGGTGGGATACGCAGTATTTT. Encoded protein: CASSYSNAGGWDTQYF. The rearrangement joins TRBV6-5 to TRBJ2-3; 9 nucleotides match TRBD2. The V segment lost 0 bases and the J segment 6 bases; nucleotides outside the gene matches: 7. The CDR3 is made up of 16 amino acids. Germline loops: CDR1 MNHEY, CDR2 SVGAGI.

With regard to this clone: One end of the junction does not line up with germline, which may come from a read error. The chain joins TRBV4-1 to TRBJ2-7, with TRBD1 as a possible D gene (6 bases). Germline V CDR1 and CDR2: MGHRA, YSYEKL. CDR3 size: 15 residues. Written as DNA, the CDR3 is TGCGCCAGCACCCAAAATGCGGACAGCTCCTACGAGCAGTACTTC. Translation: CASTQNADSSYEQYF.

This clone was picked up a small number of times. The chain recombines TRBV7-2 with TRBJ1-6; 8 nucleotides match TRBD1. From germline, CDR1 is SGHTA and CDR2 FQGNSA. CDR3 size: 15 residues. V shed 5 bases, J shed 6 bases, and the junction held 6 bases outside the gene matches. The CDR3 spells CASSKTGAINSPLHF. DNA of the CDR3: TGTGCCAGCAGCAAGACAGGGGCGATTAATTCACCCCTCCACTTT.

V is TRBV27 and J is TRBJ2-7; TRBD2 is a possible D gene (6 bases). The CDR3 is 15 amino acids. Trimming stripped 5 bases from V and 3 bases from J, with 17 bases between. CDR1 MNHEY and CDR2 SMNVEV come from the germline V gene (reference sequence). The CDR3 spells CASSAAAGYYYEQYF. Here the CDR3 DNA reads TGTGCCAGCAGTGCTGCAGCGGGTTACTACTACGAGCAGTACTTC.

The CDR3 reads CASSHLIRPRRCTF. For the CDR3, the DNA is TGCGCCAGCAGCCATCTCATTCGGCCCAGGCGCTGCACCTTC. The genes are TRBV4-1 and TRBJ1-2, with no clear D. CDR1 and CDR2 (germline): MGHRA, YSYEKL. The CDR3 loop spans 14 amino acids. The V end was cut by 3 bases, the J end by 13 bases, with 21 bases between.

Concerning this clone: One end of the junction is discordant with germline, which a read error may explain. This chain connects TRBV29-1 to TRBJ2-7; 11 bases are shared with TRBD1. This CDR3 has 13 amino acids. Germline V lookup: CDR1 SQVTM, CDR2 ANQGSEA. CDR3 bases: TGCAGCGTGGAAGGGACAGGGGGCTACGAGCAGTACTTC. Amino acid sequence: CSVEGTGGYEQYF.